Detailed here is one TCR beta chain. Authors' analysis steps: Reference gene primer amplification gave estimated nucleated cell counts. The method was immunoSEQ multiplex PCR; TCRdb's version includes in-frame clones alone and lacks a portion of them. V and J calls and clone size come straight from that table; D and trimming were deduced from the DNA. The sample records 300,000 to 450,000 clones, over 75% being singletons. This entry comes from a study of blood T cell repertoires in COVID-19. Across the whole study: Both acute and convalescent COVID-19 samples were obtained from the United States, Italy and Spain.

This CDR3 contains 14 residues. Deletions cut 6 bases from V and 1 base from J, with 12 bases between. Germline values: CDR1 MNHEY, CDR2 SMNVEV (reference sequence). Sequencing was performed on PBMCs or T cells enriched from blood (not recorded which). This TCR came from a man aged 35-49 years in a cohort exposed to, infected with or recovered from COVID-19 (not recorded which). The V call is TRBV27, the J call TRBJ1-2; D possibly corresponds to TRBD1 (5 bases). CDR3 nucleotide sequence: TGTGCCAGCAGGCGTGGACACAATAACTATGGCTACACCTTC. Its protein product is CASRRGHNNYGYTF.